This TCR beta chain was captured by sequencing in a study of cytomegalovirus exposure and HLA in healthy donors. In the study overall: Caucasian-associated ancestry cluster membership applied to less than 85% of approximately 420 genotyped donors. Study-level points and caveats: In a later analysis, a genetic analysis reported fewer productive-TCR N-insertions in an Asian-associated ancestry cluster than the cohort average. One variant, a missense change in DCLRE1C, was linked in a later analysis to TCR beta V- and J-gene trimming. TRBV6-2, TRBV6-3 and some other V segments were unresolvable in 87-base-pair reads.

13 Jbeta primers and 60 Vbeta primers were used for the PCR. Using immunoSEQ multiplex PCR, the repertoire was profiled, and TCRdb retains in-frame clones only, with some absent. The sample has some 190,000 clones; about 82% are singletons. V was clipped by 5 bases and J by 7 bases; unmatched bases: 8. This CDR3 contains 15 residues. The germline CDR1 and CDR2 sequences are SGHTA and FQGTGA. This clone was seen a single time. Its antigen is undetermined. This TCR came from a woman in her thirties in good health and CMV-seronegative. The chain combines TRBV7-3 with TRBJ1-6; TRBD1 matches 7 bases. The specimen was PBMCs. In DNA form, the CDR3 reads TGTGCCAGCAGCCAACAAGACAGGGTGAATTCACCCCTCCACTTT. Encoded protein: CASSQQDRVNSPLHF.